Shown below are 5 T cell receptor beta chains from a single sample sequenced in a study of CD8+ T cells in alopecia areata. Sample treatment: oral pan-JAK inhibitor, 5-10 mg twice daily. Extraction and reverse transcription of RNA yielded cDNA as the sequencing template. The table came from immunoSEQ multiplex PCR; TCRdb's copy has only in-frame clones and leaves some out. The sample yields about 160,000 clones, 55% to 75% seen once. Sequences were derived from CD4+ T cells sorted from blood, sampled at week 4, from a patient treated with tofacitinib. The source of these receptors is a human donor with alopecia areata.

V and J are TRBV5-6 and TRBJ2-5; D not resolved. V was clipped by 4 bases and J by 13 bases, with 14 bases between them. The CDR3 contains 11 residues. Germline CDR1 SGHDT, CDR2 YYEEEE. The CDR3 DNA reads as TGTGCCAGCAGCACCGACGGGCCTCTGTACTTC. This codes for CASSTDGPLYF.

The chain links TRBV6-5 to TRBJ2-7, with a possible D match to TRBD2 (5 bases). The CDR3 totals 15 residues. V lost 0 bases to trimming and J lost 0 bases, with 9 bases between them. The germline CDR1 and CDR2 sequences are MNHEY and SVGAGI. The CDR3 reads CASSYSWRASYEQYF. In DNA, the CDR3 is TGTGCCAGCAGTTACTCGTGGCGGGCCTCCTACGAGCAGTACTTC.

The CDR3 loop is CASSQERGAGQSTDTQYF. Here the CDR3 DNA reads TGCGCCAGCAGCCAAGAAAGGGGAGCGGGGCAGAGCACAGATACGCAGTATTTT. The rearrangement joins TRBV4-1 to TRBJ2-3, with 7 bases fitting TRBD2. The CDR3 is 18 residues long. In germline, CDR1 is MGHRA, CDR2 YSYEKL. Germline trimming cut 0 bases from V and 0 bases from J; bases unmatched to any gene: 9.

The rearrangement uses TRBV4-2 and TRBJ2-3; 9 positions match TRBD2. This CDR3 is 16 amino acids long. Germline V gene data show CDR1 as LGHNA and CDR2 as YNFKEQ. With V trimmed by 1 base and J by 4 bases, 6 bases remained unmatched. This chain's CDR3 is CASSQGGGDLADTQYF. The CDR3, as DNA: TGTGCCAGCAGCCAAGGCGGGGGGGACTTGGCAGATACGCAGTATTTT.

The chain employs TRBV30 and TRBJ1-5; TRBD1 is a possible D gene (6 bases). V dropped 0 bases and J dropped 3 bases, with 9 bases sitting between them. CDR1 is GTSNPN, CDR2 SVGIG, per germline (reference sequence). The CDR3 consists of 14 residues. This CDR3 reads CAWSVAGANQPQHF. The CDR3 DNA reads as TGTGCCTGGAGTGTCGCAGGGGCCAATCAGCCCCAGCATTTT.